The clone carrying this TCR beta chain came up a few times. The target antigen is unknown. The sample originates from a study of T cell repertoires in cytomegalovirus infection. Study summary: CMV epitopes in the study were HLA-C-restricted (recently identified) and HLA-B-restricted (well studied). CMV infection and matching HLA type were both indicated by public TCR beta signatures.

Study-wide results and caveats: CMV carriers with the relevant HLA were identified by cumulative public TCR beta family frequency. The response measured ex vivo was dominated by TCR beta clonotypes (HLA-C-restricted and CMV-specific).

TCRdb passed the reads through MiXCR, listing each CDR3 protein once. The repertoire consists of roughly 500,000 distinct CDR3 sequences, with under 55% occurring once and the leading ten covering around 44%. Looked up from germline, CDR1 is MNHNS and CDR2 is SASEGT. V lost 11 bases, J lost 0 bases, and 9 bases stayed unmatched. The CDR3 is made up of 14 amino acids. This receptor was identified in a human donor in good health (CMV status not recorded). Some clones in this sample may be carry-over from other donors' samples. Source: cultured PBMCs, taken from culture after CMV antigen stimulation. The V and J genes are TRBV6-1 and TRBJ1-1, with TRBD1 matching over 7 bases. The chain's CDR3 is CAARPTGMNTEAFF. CDR3 nucleotides: TGTGCCGCCCGGCCGACAGGGATGAACACTGAAGCTTTCTTT.